This T cell receptor beta chain was retrieved from a study of shared clonotypes between healthy human individuals. General study points: Blood alone was sampled, and tissue repertoires likely differ.

CD45RO-negative, CCR7-selected cells formed the naive CD8 fraction, which excluded terminally differentiated effector memory CD45RA+ cells. CDR3 size: 15 residues. With 1 base clipped from V and 12 bases from J, the junction kept 10 bases outside the gene matches. Germline lookup yields CDR1 MGHRA and CDR2 YSYEKL. To note about this clone: Its antigen is as yet unknown.

Here immunoSEQ multiplex PCR was the method, and the copy in TCRdb shows in-frame clones only, minus some. The repertoire includes roughly 2,000,000 clones, about 95% of them detected once, and 1.2% sits in the top ten. The chain recombines TRBV4-1 with TRBJ1-4; TRBD1 matches 8 bases. The sample taken for sequencing was naive CD8+ T cells sorted from blood. The sequence was collected from a man between 18 and 29 years old in good health. The CDR3 DNA sequence: TGCGCCAGCAGCCAAGGAGCAGGGGGCTGGAGCGAACTGTTTTTT. It codes for CASSQGAGGWSELFF.